This T cell receptor beta chain was observed in a study of T-cell reconstitution after alpha-beta-depleted transplantation in children. Trimming took off 2 bases at V and 2 bases at J, with 10 bases between the two ends. The CDR3 has 15 amino acids. Worth noting for this clonotype: The antigen is not known.

Unique molecular identifiers were used to barcode this TCRbeta library. TCRdb independently ran MiXCR on the PCR reads; one entry per CDR3 protein. The sample consists of 250,000 to 300,000 distinct CDR3 sequences, 9.5% to 13% of them appearing once. Study-level results: Hyperexpanded clones declined; after one year, newly produced T cells mostly supplied diversity.

The chain couples TRBV12-3 or TRBV12-4 to TRBJ1-5; tentatively, D is TRBD1 (5 bases). The sample in question was peripheral blood, obtained 180 days after TCRalphabeta/CD19-depleted stem cell transplant. The sequence derives from a male patient between 2 and 10 years old who had a stem cell transplant for chronic granulomatous disease, so the T cells may come from the graft donor. Here the CDR3 DNA reads TGTGCCAGCAGTTTACTCGGGGGAGGCAATCAGCCCCAGCATTTT. This codes for CASSLLGGGNQPQHF.